The rows below give T cell receptor beta chains drawn from one sample of a study of blood T cell repertoires in COVID-19. Some clones are missing from TCRdb's copy, which holds only in-frame ones; the method was immunoSEQ multiplex PCR. Here the sample spans approximately 110,000 clones, approximately 90% being singletons. The source material was peripheral blood. These receptors were collected from a woman aged 45-59 years with acute or convalescent COVID-19. Both conserved end residues are part of each CDR3. Each record gives: D gene, J gene, clone size, V gene, CDR3 DNA, CDR3 protein. The D gene is left open where the match is weak. A row's size may be missing; if present it is once, few, many or a size class.

d_call: TRBD2; j_call: TRBJ2-1; clone_size: -; v_call: TRBV6-4; cdr3_nt: TGTGCCAGCATCCGGGTAGCGGGAGCCCTGGGTGAGCAGTTCTTC; cdr3_aa: CASIRVAGALGEQFF
d_call: TRBD1; j_call: TRBJ2-7; clone_size: few; v_call: TRBV9; cdr3_nt: TGTGCCAGCAGCGTAGATCCGACAGGGAACGAGCAGTACTTC; cdr3_aa: CASSVDPTGNEQYF
d_call: -; j_call: TRBJ1-1; clone_size: -; v_call: TRBV6-2/TRBV6-3; cdr3_nt: TGTGCCAGCACGTACTCCGGGGTCGTTGGCACTGAAGCTTTCTTT; cdr3_aa: CASTYSGVVGTEAFF
d_call: TRBD1; j_call: TRBJ1-2; clone_size: -; v_call: TRBV9; cdr3_nt: TGTGCCAGCAGCCCCGGGACAGGGGACTATGGCTACACCTTC; cdr3_aa: CASSPGTGDYGYTF
d_call: -; j_call: TRBJ2-7; clone_size: once; v_call: TRBV15; cdr3_nt: TGTGCCACCAGCCGTGTGGCTAGCTACGAGCAGTACTTC; cdr3_aa: CATSRVASYEQYF
d_call: -; j_call: TRBJ1-4; clone_size: -; v_call: TRBV30; cdr3_nt: TGTGCCTGGAGTGTACGCGGGCTGGCGTCAACTAATGAAAAACTGTTTTTT; cdr3_aa: CAWSVRGLASTNEKLFF
d_call: -; j_call: TRBJ1-1; clone_size: -; v_call: TRBV29-1; cdr3_nt: TGCAGCGTTGAAGATCGGACTGAAGCTTTCTTT; cdr3_aa: CSVEDRTEAFF
d_call: TRBD1; j_call: TRBJ1-6; clone_size: -; v_call: TRBV2; cdr3_nt: TGTGCCAGCTCGGGGGCTGGACAGGGGAATTCACCCCTCCACTTT; cdr3_aa: CASSGAGQGNSPLHF
d_call: -; j_call: TRBJ1-5; clone_size: -; v_call: TRBV3-1/TRBV3-2; cdr3_nt: TGTGCCAGCAGTCTAGCGGACGGCAATCAGCCCCAGCATTTT; cdr3_aa: CASSLADGNQPQHF
d_call: -; j_call: TRBJ2-4; clone_size: -; v_call: TRBV2; cdr3_nt: TGTGCCAGCAGTGAACAGTCGGCAGGGGGGAAAAACATTCAGTACTTC; cdr3_aa: CASSEQSAGGKNIQYF
d_call: TRBD1; j_call: TRBJ1-1; clone_size: -; v_call: TRBV19; cdr3_nt: TGTGCCAGTAGTATAGGTCTCTGGACAGGGAATAACACTGAAGCTTTCTTT; cdr3_aa: CASSIGLWTGNNTEAFF
d_call: TRBD1; j_call: TRBJ1-5; clone_size: -; v_call: TRBV18; cdr3_nt: TGTGCCAGCTCACCAGGGGGACAGGTAAATCAGCCCCAGCATTTT; cdr3_aa: CASSPGGQVNQPQHF
d_call: TRBD1; j_call: TRBJ1-1; clone_size: -; v_call: TRBV20-1; cdr3_nt: TGCAGTGCTAGTAACGCCGGGACAGGGGATTTGTCTTTCTTT; cdr3_aa: CSASNAGTGDLSFF
d_call: TRBD1; j_call: TRBJ1-4; clone_size: -; v_call: TRBV19; cdr3_nt: TGTGCCAGTATGAACAGGGGGCGAGAAAAACTGTTTTTT; cdr3_aa: CASMNRGREKLFF
d_call: -; j_call: TRBJ1-1; clone_size: -; v_call: TRBV21-1; cdr3_nt: TGTGCCAGCAGCAAAGTGGGGGACAGAGCTTTTGAAGCTTTCTTT; cdr3_aa: CASSKVGDRAFEAFF